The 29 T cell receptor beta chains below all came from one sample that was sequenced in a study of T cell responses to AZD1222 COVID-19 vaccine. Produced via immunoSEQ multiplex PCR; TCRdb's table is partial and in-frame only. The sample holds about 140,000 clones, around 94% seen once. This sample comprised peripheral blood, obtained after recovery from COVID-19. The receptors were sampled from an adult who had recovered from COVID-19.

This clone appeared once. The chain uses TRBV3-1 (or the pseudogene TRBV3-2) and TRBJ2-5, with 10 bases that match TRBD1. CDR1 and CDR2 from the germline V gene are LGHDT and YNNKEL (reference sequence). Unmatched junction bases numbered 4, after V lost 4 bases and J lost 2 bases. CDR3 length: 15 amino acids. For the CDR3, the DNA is TGTGCCAGCAGCCTGGGACAGGGGAGGCAAGAGACCCAGTACTTC. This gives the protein CASSLGQGRQETQYF.

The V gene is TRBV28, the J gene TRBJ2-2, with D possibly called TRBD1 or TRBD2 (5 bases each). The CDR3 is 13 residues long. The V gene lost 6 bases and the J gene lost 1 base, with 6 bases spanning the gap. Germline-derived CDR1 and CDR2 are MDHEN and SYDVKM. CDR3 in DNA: TGTGCCAGCAGGGGGGTGAACACCGGGGAGCTGTTTTTT. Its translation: CASRGVNTGELFF.

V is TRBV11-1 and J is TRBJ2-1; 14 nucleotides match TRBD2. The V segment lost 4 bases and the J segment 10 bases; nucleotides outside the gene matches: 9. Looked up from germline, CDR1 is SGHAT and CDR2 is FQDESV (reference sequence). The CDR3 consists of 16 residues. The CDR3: CASSSPGLAGVGEQFF. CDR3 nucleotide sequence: TGTGCCAGCAGCTCGCCGGGACTAGCGGGAGTAGGAGAGCAGTTCTTC.

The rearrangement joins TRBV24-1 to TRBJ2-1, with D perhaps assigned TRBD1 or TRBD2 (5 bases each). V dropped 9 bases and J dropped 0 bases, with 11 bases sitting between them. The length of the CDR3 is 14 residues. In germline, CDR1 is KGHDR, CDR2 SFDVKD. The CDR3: CATGRGVSYNEQFF. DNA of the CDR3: TGTGCCACCGGACGGGGCGTCTCCTACAATGAGCAGTTCTTC.

The CDR3 spells CASSLRSGLAYNEQFF. The CDR3, as DNA: TGTGCCAGCAGTCTGCGATCGGGACTAGCTTACAATGAGCAGTTCTTC. The gene calls are TRBV27 and TRBJ2-1, with TRBD2 matching over 9 bases. The junction had 9 bases not matched to a gene; V was cut back by 5 bases and J by 4 bases. CDR1 and CDR2 (germline): MNHEY, SMNVEV (reference sequence). The CDR3 length is 16 residues.

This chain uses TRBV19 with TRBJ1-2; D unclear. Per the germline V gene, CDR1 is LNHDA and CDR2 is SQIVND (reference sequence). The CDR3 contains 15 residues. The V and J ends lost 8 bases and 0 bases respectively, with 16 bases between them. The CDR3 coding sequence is TGTGCCAGTGCCGTCGATCAGAGCACTAACTATGGCTACACCTTC. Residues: CASAVDQSTNYGYTF.

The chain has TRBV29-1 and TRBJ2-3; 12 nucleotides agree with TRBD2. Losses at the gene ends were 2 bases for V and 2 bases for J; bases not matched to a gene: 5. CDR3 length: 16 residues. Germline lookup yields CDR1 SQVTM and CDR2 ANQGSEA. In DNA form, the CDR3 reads TGCAGCGTTGAACGCGGGACTAGCGGGCTCACAGATACGCAGTATTTT. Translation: CSVERGTSGLTDTQYF.

CDR3 region: CASSRDRSSYNEQFF. Here the CDR3 DNA reads TGTGCCAGCTCACGGGACAGGAGCTCCTACAATGAGCAGTTCTTC. The chain has TRBV18 and TRBJ2-1; 8 bases fit TRBD1. Germline-derived CDR1 and CDR2 are KGHSH and LQKENI. The CDR3 extends over 15 amino acids. The trim removed 4 bases at V and 0 bases at J, leaving 2 bases unmatched.

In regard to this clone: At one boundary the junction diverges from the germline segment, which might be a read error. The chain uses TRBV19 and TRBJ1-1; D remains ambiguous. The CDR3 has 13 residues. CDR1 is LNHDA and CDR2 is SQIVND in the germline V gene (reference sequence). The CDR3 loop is CASSTGGGFRRLF. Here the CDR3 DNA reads TGTGCCAGTAGTACGGGAGGAGGCTTTCGGCGTCTCTTT.

The CDR3 DNA is TGCAGCGCCAGGACAGGTGCTAATGAAAAACTGTTTTTT. It translates to CSARTGANEKLFF. The gene calls are TRBV29-1 and TRBJ1-4; 7 positions agree with TRBD1. Germline CDR1 is SQVTM and CDR2 is ANQGSEA. The CDR3 contains 13 residues. The ends lost 7 bases at V and 3 bases at J; junction bases unmatched: 5. The full variable domain, with the rest looked up from reference TRBV29-1 and TRBJ1-4, is SAVISQKPSRDICQRGTSLTIQCQVDSQVTMMFWYRQQPGQSLTLIATANQGSEATYESGFVIDKFPISRPNLTFSTLTVSNMSPEDSSIYLCSARTGANEKLFFGSGTQLSVL.

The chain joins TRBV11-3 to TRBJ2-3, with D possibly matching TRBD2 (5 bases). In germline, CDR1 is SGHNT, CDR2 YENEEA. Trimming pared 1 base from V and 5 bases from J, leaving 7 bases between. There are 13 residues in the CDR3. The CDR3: CASSLGGVDTQYF. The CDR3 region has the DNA TGTGCCAGCAGCTTAGGGGGAGTAGATACGCAGTATTTT.

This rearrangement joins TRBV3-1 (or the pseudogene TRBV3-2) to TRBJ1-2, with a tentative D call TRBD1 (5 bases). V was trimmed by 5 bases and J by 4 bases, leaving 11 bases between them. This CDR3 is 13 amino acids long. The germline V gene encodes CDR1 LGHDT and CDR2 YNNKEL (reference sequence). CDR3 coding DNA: TGTGCCAGCAGCGGCCAGACAGTCTATGGCTACACCTTC. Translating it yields CASSGQTVYGYTF.

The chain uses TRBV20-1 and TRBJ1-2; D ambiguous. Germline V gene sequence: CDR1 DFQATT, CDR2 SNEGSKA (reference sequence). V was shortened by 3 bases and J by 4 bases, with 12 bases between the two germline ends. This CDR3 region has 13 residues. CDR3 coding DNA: TGCAGTGCTAGTCTGGGGAGGCGCTATGGCTACACCTTC. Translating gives CSASLGRRYGYTF.

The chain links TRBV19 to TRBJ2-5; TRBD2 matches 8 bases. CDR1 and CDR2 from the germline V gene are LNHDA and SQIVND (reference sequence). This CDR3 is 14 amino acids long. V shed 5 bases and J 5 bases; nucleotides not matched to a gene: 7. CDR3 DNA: TGTGCCAGTAGTCCCCGGGGGGGCCACGAGACCCAGTACTTC. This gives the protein CASSPRGGHETQYF.

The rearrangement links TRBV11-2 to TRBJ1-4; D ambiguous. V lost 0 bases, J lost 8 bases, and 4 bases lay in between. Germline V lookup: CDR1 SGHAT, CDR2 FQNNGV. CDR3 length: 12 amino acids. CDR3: CASSLEVEKLFF. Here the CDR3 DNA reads TGTGCCAGCAGCTTAGAAGTGGAAAAACTGTTTTTT.

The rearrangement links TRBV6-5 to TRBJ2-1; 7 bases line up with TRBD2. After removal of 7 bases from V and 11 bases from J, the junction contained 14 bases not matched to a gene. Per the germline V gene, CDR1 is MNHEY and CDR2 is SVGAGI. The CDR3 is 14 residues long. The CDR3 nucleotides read TGTGCCAGCACCGCCGGGGGGTACCCAATGAAGCAGTTCTTC. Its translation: CASTAGGYPMKQFF.

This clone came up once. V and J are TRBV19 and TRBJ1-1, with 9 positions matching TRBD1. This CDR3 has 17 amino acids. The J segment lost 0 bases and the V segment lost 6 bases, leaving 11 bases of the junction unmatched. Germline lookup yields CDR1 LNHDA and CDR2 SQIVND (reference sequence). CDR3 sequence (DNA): TGTGCCAGTAGAAGCAATACAGGGGGCCTGGTGAACACTGAAGCTTTCTTT. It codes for CASRSNTGGLVNTEAFF.

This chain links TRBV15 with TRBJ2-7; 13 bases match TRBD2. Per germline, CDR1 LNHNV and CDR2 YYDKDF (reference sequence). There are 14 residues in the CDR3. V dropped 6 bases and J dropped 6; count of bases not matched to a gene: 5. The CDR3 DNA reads TGTGCCACCAGATCACTAGCGGGAGGGCGCGAGCAGTACTTC. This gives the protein CATRSLAGGREQYF. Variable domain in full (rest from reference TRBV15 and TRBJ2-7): DAMVIQNPRYQVTQFGKPVTLSCSQTLNHNVMYWYQQKSSQAPKLLFHYYDKDFNNEADTPDNFQSRRPNTSFCFLDIRSPGLGDTAMYLCATRSLAGGREQYFGPGTRLTVT.

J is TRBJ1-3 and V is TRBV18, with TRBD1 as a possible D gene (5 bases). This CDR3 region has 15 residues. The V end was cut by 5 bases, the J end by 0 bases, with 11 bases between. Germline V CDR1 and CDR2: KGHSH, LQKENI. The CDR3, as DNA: TGTGCCAGCTCAATTCGGGGACTCTCTGGAAACACCATATATTTT. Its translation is CASSIRGLSGNTIYF.

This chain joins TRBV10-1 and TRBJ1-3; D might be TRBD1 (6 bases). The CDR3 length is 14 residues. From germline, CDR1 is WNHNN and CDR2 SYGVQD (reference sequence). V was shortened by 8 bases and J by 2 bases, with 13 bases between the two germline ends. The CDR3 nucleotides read TGCGCCAGCTCGGCCAGGGGTCCTGGAAACACCATATATTTT. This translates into CASSARGPGNTIYF.

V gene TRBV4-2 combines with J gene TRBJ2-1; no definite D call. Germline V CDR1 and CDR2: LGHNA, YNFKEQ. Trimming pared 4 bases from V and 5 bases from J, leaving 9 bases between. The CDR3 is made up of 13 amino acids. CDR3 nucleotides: TGTGCCAGCAGCCGCTCTTGGGACAATGAGCAGTTCTTC. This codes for CASSRSWDNEQFF.

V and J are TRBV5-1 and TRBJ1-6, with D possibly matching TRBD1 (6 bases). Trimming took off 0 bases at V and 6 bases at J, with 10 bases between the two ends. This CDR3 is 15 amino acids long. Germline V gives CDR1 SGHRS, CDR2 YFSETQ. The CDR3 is CASSLAAGVNSPLHF. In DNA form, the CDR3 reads TGCGCCAGCAGCTTGGCGGCAGGGGTTAATTCACCCCTCCACTTT.

CDR3 residues: CAWSVRRETQYF. The CDR3 DNA reads TGTGCCTGGAGTGTACGCCGGGAGACCCAGTACTTC. The chain is built from TRBV30 and TRBJ2-5; D not certain. The germline gives CDR1 GTSNPN, CDR2 SVGIG (reference sequence). Between the trimmed V and J ends, which lost 0 bases and 5 bases, there was a span of 7 bases. The CDR3 runs to 12 residues.

The CDR3: CASTSGRPDTQYF. The CDR3 nucleotides read TGTGCCAGCACTAGCGGGAGGCCAGATACGCAGTATTTT. The chain is built from TRBV6-5 and TRBJ2-3, with 11 nucleotides matching TRBD2. The germline CDR1 and CDR2 sequences are MNHEY and SVGAGI. Trimming took 7 bases from V and 4 from J; bases not matched to a gene: 1. The CDR3 contains 13 residues.

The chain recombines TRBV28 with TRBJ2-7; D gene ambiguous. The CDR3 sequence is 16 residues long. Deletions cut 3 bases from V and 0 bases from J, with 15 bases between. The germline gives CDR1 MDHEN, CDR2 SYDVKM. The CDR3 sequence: CASSLAFGPLSYEQYF. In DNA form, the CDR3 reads TGTGCCAGCAGTTTGGCCTTTGGTCCCCTCTCCTACGAGCAGTACTTC.

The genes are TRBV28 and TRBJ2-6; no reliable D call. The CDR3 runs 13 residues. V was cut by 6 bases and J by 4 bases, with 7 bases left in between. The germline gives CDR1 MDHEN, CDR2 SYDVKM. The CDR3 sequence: CASSPHGANVLTF. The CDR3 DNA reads TGTGCCAGCAGCCCGCACGGGGCCAACGTCCTGACTTTC.

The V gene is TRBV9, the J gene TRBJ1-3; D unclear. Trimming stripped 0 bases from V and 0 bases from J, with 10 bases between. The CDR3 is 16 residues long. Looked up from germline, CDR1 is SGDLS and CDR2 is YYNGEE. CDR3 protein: CASSVETSDSGNTIYF. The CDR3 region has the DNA TGTGCCAGCAGCGTAGAGACTTCCGACTCTGGAAACACCATATATTTT.

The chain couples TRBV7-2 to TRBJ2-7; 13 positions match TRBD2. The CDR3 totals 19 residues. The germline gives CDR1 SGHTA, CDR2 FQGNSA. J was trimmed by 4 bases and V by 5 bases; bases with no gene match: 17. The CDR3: CASSRTSGRNHGGYYEQYF. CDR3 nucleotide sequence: TGTGCCAGCAGCAGGACTAGCGGGAGAAATCATGGCGGCTATTACGAGCAGTACTTC. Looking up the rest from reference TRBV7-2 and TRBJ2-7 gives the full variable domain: GAGVSQSPSNKVTEKGKDVELRCDPISGHTALYWYRQSLGQGLEFLIYFQGNSAPDKSGLPSDRFSAERTGGSVSTLTIQRTQQEDSAVYLCASSRTSGRNHGGYYEQYFGPGTRLTVT.

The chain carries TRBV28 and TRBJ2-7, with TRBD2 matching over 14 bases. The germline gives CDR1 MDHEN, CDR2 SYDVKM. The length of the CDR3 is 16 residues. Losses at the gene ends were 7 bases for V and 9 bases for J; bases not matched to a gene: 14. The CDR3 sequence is CASTPSGLAGAVVQYF. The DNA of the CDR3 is TGTGCCAGCACCCCGTCGGGACTAGCGGGAGCCGTTGTGCAGTACTTC.